This T cell receptor (beta chain) was profiled in a study of blood T cells in healthy people across ages. Study information: Researchers report that template switching captured about one barcoded beta molecule per two T cells. General study results and limits: The study found more naive CD4+ cells and higher diversity in long-lived than aged donors. Among T cells, TCR beta diversity per million cells dropped roughly linearly as age rose.

Germline lookup yields CDR1 LGHNA and CDR2 YSLEER. The length of the CDR3 is 14 residues. The V end lost 3 bases, the J end lost 6 bases, and 13 bases lay between the germline ends. The use of a sample-barcoded 5' primer and a J-beta primer mix characterized a second PCR of about 7 to 12 cycles. Every sample produced at least 2.5 million CDR3-containing paired-end reads. TCRdb called the 5' RACE reads again in MiXCR, with one record for every CDR3 protein. The table shows about 970,000 distinct CDR3 sequences, with about 51% occurring only once. Concerning this clonotype itself: Its antigen is unidentified.

This sequence joins TRBV4-3 and TRBJ2-3; the D is unclear. The TCR comes from a woman aged 60-70 years in good health. Material: blood. The CDR3 here is CASSQKDAVDTQYF. In DNA form, the CDR3 reads TGCGCCAGCAGCCAGAAGGACGCAGTGGATACGCAGTATTTT.